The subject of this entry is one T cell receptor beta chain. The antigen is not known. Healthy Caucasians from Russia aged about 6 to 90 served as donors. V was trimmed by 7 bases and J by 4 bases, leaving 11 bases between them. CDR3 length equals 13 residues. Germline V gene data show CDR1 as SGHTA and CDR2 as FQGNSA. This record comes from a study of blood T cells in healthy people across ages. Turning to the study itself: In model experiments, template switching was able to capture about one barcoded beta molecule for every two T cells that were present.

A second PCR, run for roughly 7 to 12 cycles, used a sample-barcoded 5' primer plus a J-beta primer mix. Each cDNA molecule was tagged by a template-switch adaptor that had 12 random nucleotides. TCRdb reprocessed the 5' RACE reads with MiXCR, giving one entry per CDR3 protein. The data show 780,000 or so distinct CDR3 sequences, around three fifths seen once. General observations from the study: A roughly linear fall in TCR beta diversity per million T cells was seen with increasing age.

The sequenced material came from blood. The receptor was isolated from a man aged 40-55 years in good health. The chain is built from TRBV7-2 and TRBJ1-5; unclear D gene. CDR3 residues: CASNNLPNQPQHF. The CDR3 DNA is TGTGCCAGCAACAATCTGCCGAATCAGCCCCAGCATTTT. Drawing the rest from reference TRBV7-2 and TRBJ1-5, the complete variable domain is GAGVSQSPSNKVTEKGKDVELRCDPISGHTALYWYRQSLGQGLEFLIYFQGNSAPDKSGLPSDRFSAERTGGSVSTLTIQRTQQEDSAVYLCASNNLPNQPQHFGDGTRLSIL.